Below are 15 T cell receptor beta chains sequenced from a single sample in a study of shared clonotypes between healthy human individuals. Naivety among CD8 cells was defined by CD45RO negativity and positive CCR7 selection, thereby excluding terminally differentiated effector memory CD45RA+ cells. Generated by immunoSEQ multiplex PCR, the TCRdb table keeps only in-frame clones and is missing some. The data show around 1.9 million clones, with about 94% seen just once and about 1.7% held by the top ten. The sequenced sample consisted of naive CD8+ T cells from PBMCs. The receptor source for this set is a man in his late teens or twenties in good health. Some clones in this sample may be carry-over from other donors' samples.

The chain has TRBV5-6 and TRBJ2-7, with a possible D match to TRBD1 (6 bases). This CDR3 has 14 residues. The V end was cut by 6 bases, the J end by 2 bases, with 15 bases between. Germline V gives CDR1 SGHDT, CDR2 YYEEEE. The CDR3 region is CASMTQGATYEQYF. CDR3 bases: TGTGCCAGCATGACACAGGGCGCTACCTACGAGCAGTACTTC.

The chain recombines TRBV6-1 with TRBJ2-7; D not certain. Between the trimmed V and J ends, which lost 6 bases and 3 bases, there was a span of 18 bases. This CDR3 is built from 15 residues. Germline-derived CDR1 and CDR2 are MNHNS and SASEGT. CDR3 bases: TGTGCCAGCAGGGGTGACCCATCAGTAGGCTACGAGCAGTACTTC. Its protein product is CASRGDPSVGYEQYF.

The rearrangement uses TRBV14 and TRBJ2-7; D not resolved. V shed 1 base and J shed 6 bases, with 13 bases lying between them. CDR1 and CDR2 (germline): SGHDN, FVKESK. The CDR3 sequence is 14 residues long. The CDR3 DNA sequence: TGTGCCAGCAGCCAAGGGTCCAAAGTCGGCGAGCAGTACTTC. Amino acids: CASSQGSKVGEQYF.

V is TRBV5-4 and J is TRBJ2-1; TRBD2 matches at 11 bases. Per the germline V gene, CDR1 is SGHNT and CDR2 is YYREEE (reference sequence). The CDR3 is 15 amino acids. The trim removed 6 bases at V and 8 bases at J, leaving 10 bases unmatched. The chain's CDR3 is CASTENSGRADEQFF. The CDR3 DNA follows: TGTGCCAGCACCGAAAATAGCGGGAGGGCCGATGAGCAGTTCTTC.

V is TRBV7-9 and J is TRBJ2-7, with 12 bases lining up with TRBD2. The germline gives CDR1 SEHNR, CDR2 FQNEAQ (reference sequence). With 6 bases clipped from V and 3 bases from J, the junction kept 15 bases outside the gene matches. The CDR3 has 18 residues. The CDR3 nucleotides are TGTGCCAGCAGAAGCGGAAGGACTAGCGGGACCGACTACTACGAGCAGTACTTC. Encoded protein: CASRSGRTSGTDYYEQYF.

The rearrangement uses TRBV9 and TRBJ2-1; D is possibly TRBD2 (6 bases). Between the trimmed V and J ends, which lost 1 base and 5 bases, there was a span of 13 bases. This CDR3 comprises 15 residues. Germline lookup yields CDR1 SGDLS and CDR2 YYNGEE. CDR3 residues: CASSVWGVANNEQFF. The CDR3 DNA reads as TGTGCCAGCAGCGTATGGGGGGTAGCGAACAATGAGCAGTTCTTC.

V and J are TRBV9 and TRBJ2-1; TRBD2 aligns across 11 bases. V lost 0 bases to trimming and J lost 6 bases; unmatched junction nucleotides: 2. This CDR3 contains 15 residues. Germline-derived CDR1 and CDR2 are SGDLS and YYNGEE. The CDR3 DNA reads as TGTGCCAGCAGCGTAGTTAGCGGGAGGGGCAATGAGCAGTTCTTC. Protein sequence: CASSVVSGRGNEQFF.

The CDR3 DNA reads as TGTGCCAGCAGCCCCCGGGACGGTGATCAGCCCCAGCATTTT. Protein product: CASSPRDGDQPQHF. The V gene is TRBV7-9, the J gene TRBJ1-5, with D possibly matching TRBD1 (5 bases). This CDR3 is 14 amino acids long. CDR1 and CDR2 (germline): SEHNR, FQNEAQ (reference sequence). Trimming took off 5 bases at V and 5 bases at J, with 13 bases between the two ends.

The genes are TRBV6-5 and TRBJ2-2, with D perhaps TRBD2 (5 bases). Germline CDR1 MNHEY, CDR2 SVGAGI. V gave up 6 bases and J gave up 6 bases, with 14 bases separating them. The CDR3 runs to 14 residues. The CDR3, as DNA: TGTGCCAGCAGCCCCAGCGGAGAGGCCGGGGAGCTGTTTTTT. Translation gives CASSPSGEAGELFF.

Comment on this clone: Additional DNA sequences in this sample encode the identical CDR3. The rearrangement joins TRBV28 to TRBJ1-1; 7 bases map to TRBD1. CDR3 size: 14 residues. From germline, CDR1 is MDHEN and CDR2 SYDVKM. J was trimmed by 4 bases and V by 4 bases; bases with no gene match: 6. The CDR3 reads CASSSLDRVTEAFF. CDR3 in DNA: TGTGCCAGCAGTTCCCTAGACAGGGTCACTGAAGCTTTCTTT.

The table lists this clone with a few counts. The CDR3 DNA follows: TGTGCCAGCTCAGGTGGGGTGGGTGGCTACACCTTC. Translated, it gives CASSGGVGGYTF. The V and J genes are TRBV9 and TRBJ1-2; no firm D call. V was trimmed by 7 bases and J by 7 bases, leaving 14 bases between them. Germline V gene data show CDR1 as SGDLS and CDR2 as YYNGEE. The CDR3 has 12 amino acids.

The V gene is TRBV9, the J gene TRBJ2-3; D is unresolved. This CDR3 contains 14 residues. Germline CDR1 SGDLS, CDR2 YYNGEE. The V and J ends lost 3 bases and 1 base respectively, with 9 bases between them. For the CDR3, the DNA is TGTGCCAGCAGCGGACCGCGTGGCACAGATACGCAGTATTTT. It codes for CASSGPRGTDTQYF.

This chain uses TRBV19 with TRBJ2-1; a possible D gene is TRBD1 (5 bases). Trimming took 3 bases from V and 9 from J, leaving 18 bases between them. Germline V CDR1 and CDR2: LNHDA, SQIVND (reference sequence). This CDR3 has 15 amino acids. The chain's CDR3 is CASSILYGATGEQFF. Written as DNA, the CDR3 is TGTGCCAGTAGTATTTTATACGGAGCTACAGGTGAGCAGTTCTTC.

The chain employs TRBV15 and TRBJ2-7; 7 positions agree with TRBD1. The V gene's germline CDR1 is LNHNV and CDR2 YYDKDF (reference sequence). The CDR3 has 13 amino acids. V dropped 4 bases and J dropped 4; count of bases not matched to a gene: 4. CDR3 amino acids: CATSTPGQYEQYF. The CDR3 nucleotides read TGTGCCACCAGCACGCCGGGACAGTACGAGCAGTACTTC. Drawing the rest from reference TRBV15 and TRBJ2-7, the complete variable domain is DAMVIQNPRYQVTQFGKPVTLSCSQTLNHNVMYWYQQKSSQAPKLLFHYYDKDFNNEADTPDNFQSRRPNTSFCFLDIRSPGLGDTAMYLCATSTPGQYEQYFGPGTRLTVT.

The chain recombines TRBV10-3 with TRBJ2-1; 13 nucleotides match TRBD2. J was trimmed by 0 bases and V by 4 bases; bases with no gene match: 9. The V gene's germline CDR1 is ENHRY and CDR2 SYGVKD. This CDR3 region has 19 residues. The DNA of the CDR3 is TGTGCCATCAGTGTACGACTAGCGGGAGGAGGGTTCTCCTACAATGAGCAGTTCTTC. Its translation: CAISVRLAGGGFSYNEQFF.